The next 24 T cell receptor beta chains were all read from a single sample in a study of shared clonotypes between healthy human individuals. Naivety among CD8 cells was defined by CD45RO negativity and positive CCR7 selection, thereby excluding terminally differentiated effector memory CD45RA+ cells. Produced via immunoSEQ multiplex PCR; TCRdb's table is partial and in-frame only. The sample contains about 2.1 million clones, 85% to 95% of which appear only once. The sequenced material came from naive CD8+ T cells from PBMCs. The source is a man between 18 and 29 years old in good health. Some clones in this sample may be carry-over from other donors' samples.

CDR3 region: CASSPGTGGFEAFF. The CDR3 coding sequence is TGTGCCAGCAGTCCCGGGACAGGGGGCTTTGAAGCTTTCTTT. The chain carries TRBV28 and TRBJ1-1, with 12 bases identical to TRBD1. This CDR3 region has 14 residues. Germline-derived CDR1 and CDR2 are MDHEN and SYDVKM. V shed 5 bases, J shed 7 bases, and the junction held 5 bases outside the gene matches.

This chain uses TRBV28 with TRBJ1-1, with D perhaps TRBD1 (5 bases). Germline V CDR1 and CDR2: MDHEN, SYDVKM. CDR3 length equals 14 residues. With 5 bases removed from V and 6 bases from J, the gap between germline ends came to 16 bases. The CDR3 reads CASSAGILIAEAFF. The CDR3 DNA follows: TGTGCCAGCAGTGCAGGGATACTGATCGCTGAAGCTTTCTTT.

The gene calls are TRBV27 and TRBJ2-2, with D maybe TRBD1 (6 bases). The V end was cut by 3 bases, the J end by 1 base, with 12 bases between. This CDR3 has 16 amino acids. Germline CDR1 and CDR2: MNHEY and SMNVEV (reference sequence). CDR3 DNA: TGTGCCAGCAGTTTGGTGGGGGCAGGGAACACCGGGGAGCTGTTTTTT. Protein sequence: CASSLVGAGNTGELFF.

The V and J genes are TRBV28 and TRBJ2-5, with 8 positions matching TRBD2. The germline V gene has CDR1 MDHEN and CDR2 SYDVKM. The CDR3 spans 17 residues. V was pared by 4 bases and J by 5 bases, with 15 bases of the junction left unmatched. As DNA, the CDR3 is TGTGCCAGCAGTTCCCCCCTAGGTAGCGGGGACATTGAGACCCAGTACTTC. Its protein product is CASSSPLGSGDIETQYF.

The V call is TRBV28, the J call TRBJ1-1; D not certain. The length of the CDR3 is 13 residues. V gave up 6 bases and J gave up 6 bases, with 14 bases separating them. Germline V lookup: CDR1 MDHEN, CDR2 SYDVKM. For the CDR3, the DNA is TGTGCCAGCAGCCTTCCGGGTTGGCCTGAAGCTTTCTTT. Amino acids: CASSLPGWPEAFF. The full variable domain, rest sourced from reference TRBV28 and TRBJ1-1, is DVKVTQSSRYLVKRTGEKVFLECVQDMDHENMFWYRQDPGLGLRLIYFSYDVKMKEKGDIPEGYSVSREKKERFSLILESASTNQTSMYLCASSLPGWPEAFFGQGTRLTVV.

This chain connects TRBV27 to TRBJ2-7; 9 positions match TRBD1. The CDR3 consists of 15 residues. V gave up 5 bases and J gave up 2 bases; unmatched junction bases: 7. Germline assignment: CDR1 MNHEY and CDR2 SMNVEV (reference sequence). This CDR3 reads CASSLDGTGPYEQYF. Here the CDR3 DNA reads TGTGCCAGCAGTCTAGACGGGACAGGGCCCTACGAGCAGTACTTC.

This chain's CDR3 is CASSWTGFPYEQYF. CDR3 nucleotide sequence: TGCGCCAGCAGCTGGACAGGGTTTCCCTACGAGCAGTACTTC. The chain has TRBV5-1 and TRBJ2-7; 8 bases are a match to TRBD1. CDR1 SGHRS and CDR2 YFSETQ come from the germline V gene. V trimming: 3 bases; J trimming: 2 bases; junction bases outside the gene matches: 4. The CDR3 spans 14 residues.

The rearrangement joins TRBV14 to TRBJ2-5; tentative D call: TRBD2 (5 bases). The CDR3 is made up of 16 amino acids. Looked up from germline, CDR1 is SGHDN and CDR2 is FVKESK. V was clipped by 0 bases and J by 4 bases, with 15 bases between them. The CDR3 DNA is TGTGCCAGCAGCCAAGATCGACGGGGTTACGGAGAGACCCAGTACTTC. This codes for CASSQDRRGYGETQYF. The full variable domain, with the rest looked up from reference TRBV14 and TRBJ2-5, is EAGVTQFPSHSVIEKGQTVTLRCDPISGHDNLYWYRRVMGKEIKFLLHFVKESKQDESGMPNNRFLAERTGGTYSTLKVQPAELEDSGVYFCASSQDRRGYGETQYFGPGTRLLVL.

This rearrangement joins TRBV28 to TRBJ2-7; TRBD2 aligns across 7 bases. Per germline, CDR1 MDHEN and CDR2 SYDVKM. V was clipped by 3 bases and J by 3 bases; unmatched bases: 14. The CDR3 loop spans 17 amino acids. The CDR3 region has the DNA TGTGCCAGCAGTTTCGGTGCGGGAGCATATACAGTCTACGAGCAGTACTTC. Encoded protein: CASSFGAGAYTVYEQYF.

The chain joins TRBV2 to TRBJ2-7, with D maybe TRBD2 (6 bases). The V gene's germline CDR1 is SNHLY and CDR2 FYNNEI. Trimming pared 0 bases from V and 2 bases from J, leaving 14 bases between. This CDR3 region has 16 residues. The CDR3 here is CASSEATIRGTYEQYF. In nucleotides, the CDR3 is TGTGCCAGCAGTGAAGCTACCATTCGGGGGACCTACGAGCAGTACTTC.

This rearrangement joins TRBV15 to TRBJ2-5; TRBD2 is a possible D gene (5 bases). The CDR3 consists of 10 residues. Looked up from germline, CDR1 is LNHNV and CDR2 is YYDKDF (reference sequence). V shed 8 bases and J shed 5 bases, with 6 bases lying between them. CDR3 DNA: TGTGCCACCGGGGAGGAGACCCAGTACTTC. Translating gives CATGEETQYF.

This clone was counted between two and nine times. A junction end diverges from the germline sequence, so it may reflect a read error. The CDR3: CASSQAYGYTF. CDR3 nucleotides: TGTGCCAGCAGTCAAGCATATGGCTACACCTTC. The chain is built from TRBV2 and TRBJ1-2; unclear D gene. The germline V gene encodes CDR1 SNHLY and CDR2 FYNNEI. There are 11 residues in the CDR3. Variable domain in full (rest from reference TRBV2 and TRBJ1-2): EPEVTQTPSHQVTQMGQEVILRCVPISNHLYFYWYRQILGQKVEFLVSFYNNEISEKSEIFDDQFSVERPDGSNFTLKIRSTKLEDSAMYFCASSQAYGYTFGSGTRLTVV.

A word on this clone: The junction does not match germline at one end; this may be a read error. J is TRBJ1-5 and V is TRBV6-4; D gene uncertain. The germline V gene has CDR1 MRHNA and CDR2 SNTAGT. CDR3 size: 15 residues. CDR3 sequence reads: CASSDLRWNNQTQHF. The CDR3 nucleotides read TGTGCCAGCAGTGACTTAAGGTGGAACAATCAGACCCAGCATTTT.

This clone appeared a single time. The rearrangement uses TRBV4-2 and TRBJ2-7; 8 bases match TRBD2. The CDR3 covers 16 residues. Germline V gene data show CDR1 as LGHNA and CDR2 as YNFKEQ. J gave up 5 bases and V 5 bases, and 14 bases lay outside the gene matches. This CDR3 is CASSSTTSGDGDEQYF. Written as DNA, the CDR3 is TGTGCCAGCAGCTCTACCACTAGCGGTGATGGGGACGAGCAGTACTTC.

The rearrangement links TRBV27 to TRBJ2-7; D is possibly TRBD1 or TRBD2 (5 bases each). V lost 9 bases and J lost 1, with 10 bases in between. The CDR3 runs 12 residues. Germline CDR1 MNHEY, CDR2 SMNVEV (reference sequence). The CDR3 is CASGDGSYEQYF. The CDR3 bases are TGTGCCAGTGGGGACGGTTCCTACGAGCAGTACTTC.

The CDR3 spells CASSSRDQVYEQYF. Written as DNA, the CDR3 is TGTGCCAGCAGCTCGAGGGACCAAGTCTACGAGCAGTACTTC. This rearrangement joins TRBV11-2 to TRBJ2-7; D might be TRBD1 or TRBD2, each matching 5 bases. In germline, CDR1 is SGHAT, CDR2 FQNNGV. The CDR3 spans 14 residues. The V and J ends lost 4 bases and 3 bases respectively, with 13 bases between them.

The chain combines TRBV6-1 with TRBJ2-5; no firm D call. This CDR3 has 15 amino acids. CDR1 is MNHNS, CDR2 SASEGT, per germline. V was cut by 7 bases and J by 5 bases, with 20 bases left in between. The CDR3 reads CASKVGLHEEETQYF. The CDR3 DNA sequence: TGTGCCAGCAAGGTAGGGCTACACGAGGAGGAGACCCAGTACTTC.

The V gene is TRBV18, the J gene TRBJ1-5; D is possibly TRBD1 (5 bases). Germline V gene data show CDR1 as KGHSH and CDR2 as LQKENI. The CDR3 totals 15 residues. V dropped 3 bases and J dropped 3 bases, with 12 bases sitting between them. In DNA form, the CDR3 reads TGTGCCAGCTCACCTACCAGGGAAGTCAATCAGCCCCAGCATTTT. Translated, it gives CASSPTREVNQPQHF. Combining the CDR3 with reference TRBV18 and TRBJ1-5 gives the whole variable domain NAGVMQNPRHLVRRRGQEARLRCSPMKGHSHVYWYRQLPEEGLKFMVYLQKENIIDESGMPKERFSAEFPKEGPSILRIQQVVRGDSAAYFCASSPTREVNQPQHFGDGTRLSIL.

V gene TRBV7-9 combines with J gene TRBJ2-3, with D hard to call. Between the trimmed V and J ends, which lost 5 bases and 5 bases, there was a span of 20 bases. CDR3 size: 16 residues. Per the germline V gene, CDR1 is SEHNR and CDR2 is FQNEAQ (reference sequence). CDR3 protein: CASSPDELETGDTQYF. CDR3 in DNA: TGTGCCAGCAGCCCCGACGAGTTGGAAACGGGAGATACGCAGTATTTT.

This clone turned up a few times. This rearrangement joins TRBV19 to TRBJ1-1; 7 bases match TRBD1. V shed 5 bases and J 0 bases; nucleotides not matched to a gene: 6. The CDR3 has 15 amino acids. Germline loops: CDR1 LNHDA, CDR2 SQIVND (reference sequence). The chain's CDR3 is CASSWDSFMNTEAFF. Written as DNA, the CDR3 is TGTGCCAGTAGTTGGGACAGCTTCATGAACACTGAAGCTTTCTTT.

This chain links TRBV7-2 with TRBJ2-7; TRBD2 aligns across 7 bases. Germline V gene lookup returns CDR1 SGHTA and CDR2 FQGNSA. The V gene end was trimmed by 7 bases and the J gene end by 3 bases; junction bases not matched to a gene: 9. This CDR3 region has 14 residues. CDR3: CASTFGDYFYEQYF. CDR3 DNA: TGTGCCAGCACCTTCGGGGACTACTTCTACGAGCAGTACTTC.

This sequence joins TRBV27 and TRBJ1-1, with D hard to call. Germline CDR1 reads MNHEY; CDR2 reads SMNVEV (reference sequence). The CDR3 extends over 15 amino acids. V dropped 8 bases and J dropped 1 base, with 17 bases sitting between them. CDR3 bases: TGTGCCAGCTCGTTGATGGGCATCGCGAACACTGAAGCTTTCTTT. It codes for CASSLMGIANTEAFF.

CDR3 region: CASSGRDPLSYEQYF. The CDR3 DNA reads TGTGCCAGCAGCGGCCGGGACCCTTTGTCCTACGAGCAGTACTTC. J is TRBJ2-7 and V is TRBV14; D is tentatively TRBD1 or TRBD2 (5 bases each). CDR3 length: 15 amino acids. Trimming took off 5 bases at V and 1 base at J, with 15 bases between the two ends. The V gene's germline CDR1 is SGHDN and CDR2 FVKESK.

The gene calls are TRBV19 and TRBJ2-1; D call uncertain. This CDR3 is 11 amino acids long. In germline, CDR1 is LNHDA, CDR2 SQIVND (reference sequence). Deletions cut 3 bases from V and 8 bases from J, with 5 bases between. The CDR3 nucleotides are TGTGCCAGTAGTATGGGGTATGAGCAGTTCTTC. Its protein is CASSMGYEQFF. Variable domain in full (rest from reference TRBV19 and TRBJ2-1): DGGITQSPKYLFRKEGQNVTLSCEQNLNHDAMYWYRQDPGQGLRLIYYSQIVNDFQKGDIAEGYSVSREKKESFPLTVTSAQKNPTAFYLCASSMGYEQFFGPGTRLTVL.